This T cell receptor (beta chain) stems from a study of T-cell reconstitution after alpha-beta-depleted transplantation in children. V was clipped by 4 bases and J by 3 bases, with 25 bases between them. Looked up from germline, CDR1 is SGHDT and CDR2 is YYEEEE. This CDR3 contains 18 residues. This clonotype was counted between two and nine times. The TCRbeta library incorporated unique molecular identifiers. Each CDR3 protein is one row after TCRdb ran MiXCR on the PCR reads. Here the sample spans hundreds of thousands of distinct CDR3 sequences, 8% to 10% being singletons. The sequencing used PBMCs from the stem cell graft donor, collected from the stem cell graft. The sequence was collected from a human donor who donated a stem cell graft to a child with acute lymphoblastic leukemia. The V call is TRBV5-6, the J call TRBJ2-5; D possibly corresponds to TRBD1 (6 bases). The CDR3 protein is CASSPVLGTLEGEETQYF. For the CDR3, the DNA is TGTGCCAGCAGCCCCGTTCTTGGGACACTAGAAGGGGAAGAGACCCAGTACTTC.